This is a list of T cell receptor beta chains from one sample in a study of CD8 T cells in Susac syndrome. TCRdb reprocessed the immunoSEQ multiplex PCR reads with MiXCR, giving one entry per CDR3 protein. This sample has 130,000 or so distinct CDR3 sequences, with just under 95% found just once. The specimen sequenced was CD8+ T cells from PBMCs. These receptors all stem from a human donor with Susac syndrome. CDR3s include the opening cysteine and the closing phenylalanine or tryptophan. D genes are given only for firm matches.

V	J	D	CDR3	DNA
TRBV6-5	TRBJ2-7	TRBD1	CASKGQGASYEQYF	TGTGCCAGCAAGGGACAGGGGGCTTCCTACGAGCAGTACTTC
TRBV9	TRBJ1-1	TRBD1	CASSVGAGGNTEAFF	TGTGCCAGCAGCGTAGGCGCAGGGGGCAACACTGAAGCTTTCTTT
TRBV7-9	TRBJ2-5	TRBD1	CASSETGARETQYF	TGTGCCAGCAGCGAAACAGGGGCCCGAGAGACCCAGTACTTC
TRBV19	TRBJ2-2	.	CASSPSITGELFF	TGTGCCAGTAGCCCGAGCATCACCGGGGAGCTGTTTTTT
TRBV9	TRBJ2-2	TRBD2	CASSEGGPGELFF	TGTGCCAGCAGCGAGGGAGGGCCCGGGGAGCTGTTTTTT
TRBV2	TRBJ1-2	.	CASSEGTETNYGYTF	TGTGCCAGCAGTGAAGGGACAGAGACTAACTATGGCTACACCTTC
TRBV12-3/TRBV12-4	TRBJ1-2	TRBD1	CASSLDWDSYGYTF	TGTGCCAGCAGTTTAGATTGGGACAGCTATGGCTACACCTTC
TRBV7-3	TRBJ2-4	.	CASSLGPRGIQYF	TGTGCCAGCAGCTTAGGGCCACGAGGCATTCAGTACTTC
TRBV20-1	TRBJ2-7	.	CSARGGLENYYEQYF	TGCAGTGCTAGAGGAGGACTCGAGAATTACTACGAGCAGTACTTC
TRBV21-1	TRBJ2-5	.	CASSKKLAGDKETQYF	TGTGCCAGCAGCAAGAAACTAGCGGGGGATAAAGAGACCCAGTACTTC
TRBV14	TRBJ1-2	.	CASSQVPGTSASAYGYTF	TGTGCCAGCAGCCAAGTTCCCGGGACATCGGCCTCGGCCTATGGCTACACCTTC
TRBV7-9	TRBJ2-7	.	CASSQTGRPIYEQYF	TGTGCCAGCAGCCAAACAGGGCGCCCCATCTACGAGCAGTACTTC